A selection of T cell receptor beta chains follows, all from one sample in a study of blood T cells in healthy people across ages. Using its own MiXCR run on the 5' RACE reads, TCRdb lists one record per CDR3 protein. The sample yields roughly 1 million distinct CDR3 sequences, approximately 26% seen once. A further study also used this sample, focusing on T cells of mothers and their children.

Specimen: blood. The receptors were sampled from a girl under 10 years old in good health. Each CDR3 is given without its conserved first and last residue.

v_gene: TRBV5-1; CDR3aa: ASSSDSTYEQY
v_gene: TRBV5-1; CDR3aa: ASSPDSLGTYEQY
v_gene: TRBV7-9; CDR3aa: ASSNAFEGEETQY
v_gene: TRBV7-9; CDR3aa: ASSLSPVEQY
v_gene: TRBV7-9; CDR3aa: ASSRPDGAQH
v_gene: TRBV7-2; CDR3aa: ASSFGRQTSNQPQH
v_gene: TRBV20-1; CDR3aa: SARDHGGNFYEQY
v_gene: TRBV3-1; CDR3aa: ASSLDRSNGYT
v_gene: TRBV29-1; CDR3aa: SALTGEGIQY
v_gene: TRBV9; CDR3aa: ASSDRDQTDTQY